A selection of T cell receptor beta chains follows, all from one sample in a study of blood T cell repertoires in COVID-19. TCRdb's copy holds only in-frame clones and misses some; the assay was immunoSEQ multiplex PCR. This table has some 350,000 clones, about 89% appearing once. The sequenced sample was peripheral blood. The receptors here all came from a woman younger than 45 with COVID-19, enrolled during active disease. Each CDR3 is given with its conserved first and last residue. A D gene is named only where the DNA matches it firmly. Size is omitted from some rows. Given values are once, few, many or a class for expanded clones.

D | size | J | V | CDR3 | DNA
. | . | TRBJ1-2 | TRBV6-5 | CASRGGRGYTF | TGTGCCAGCCGGGGGGGGCGTGGCTACACCTTC
TRBD1 | . | TRBJ1-4 | TRBV29-1 | CSVAGTAGKLFF | TGCAGCGTCGCCGGGACAGCAGGAAAACTGTTTTTT
TRBD1 | . | TRBJ2-5 | TRBV3-1/TRBV3-2 | CASSQATGGLETQYF | TGTGCCAGCAGCCAAGCAACAGGGGGCCTAGAGACCCAGTACTTC
. | . | TRBJ2-1 | TRBV5-1 | CASSLDPGGLLSYNEQFF | TGCGCCAGCAGCTTGGATCCAGGGGGACTTCTATCCTACAATGAGCAGTTCTTC
. | few | TRBJ1-5 | TRBV5-1 | CASSLMGTGQPQHF | TGCGCCAGCAGCTTGATGGGGACTGGGCAGCCCCAGCATTTT
. | . | TRBJ2-1 | TRBV2 | CASSNSGPLNEQFF | TGTGCCAGCTCGAATAGCGGACCTCTTAATGAGCAGTTCTTC
TRBD2 | . | TRBJ2-3 | TRBV5-1 | CASSLDGGRGGTDTQYF | TGCGCCAGCAGCTTGGACGGCGGGAGGGGTGGTACAGATACGCAGTATTTT
. | . | TRBJ1-1 | TRBV29-1 | CSVCRDGGTEAFF | TGCAGCGTTTGCCGGGACGGGGGCACTGAAGCTTTCTTT
. | . | TRBJ2-5 | TRBV29-1 | CSTQSGETQYF | TGCAGCACTCAAAGTGGAGAGACCCAGTACTTC
TRBD1 | once | TRBJ2-5 | TRBV14 | CASSQGRDRGRETQYF | TGTGCCAGCAGCCAAGGACGGGACAGGGGGCGAGAGACCCAGTACTTC
TRBD1 | . | TRBJ2-7 | TRBV19 | CASSTNRDRGDYEQYF | TGTGCCAGTAGTACTAACCGGGACAGGGGGGATTACGAGCAGTACTTC
TRBD1 | . | TRBJ2-1 | TRBV19 | CASTLGRGTGNNEQFF | TGTGCCAGTACCCTAGGGCGTGGGACAGGGAACAATGAGCAGTTCTTC
TRBD2 | . | TRBJ2-5 | TRBV2 | CASSTGLAGGQETQYF | TGTGCCAGCAGCACAGGACTAGCGGGGGGGCAAGAGACCCAGTACTTC
. | . | TRBJ1-2 | TRBV4-2 | CASSHQNKGRRPNYGYTF | TGTGCCAGCAGCCACCAGAATAAGGGAAGGAGGCCTAACTATGGCTACACCTTC
TRBD1 | . | TRBJ2-2 | TRBV4-1 | CASSQDPSRGQTGELFF | TGCGCCAGCAGCCAAGATCCGAGCAGGGGGCAAACCGGGGAGCTGTTTTTT
. | . | TRBJ2-3 | TRBV29-1 | CSVEGEAAGTDTQYF | TGCAGCGTTGAAGGGGAGGCGGCTGGCACAGATACGCAGTATTTT
TRBD1 | . | TRBJ1-2 | TRBV27 | CASSSKGQGVFSYGYTF | TGTGCCAGCAGTTCTAAGGGACAGGGGGTTTTCTCCTATGGCTACACCTTC
. | . | TRBJ1-2 | TRBV7-9 | CASSLTTWTPGYGYTF | TGTGCCAGCAGCCTAACAACATGGACACCTGGGTATGGCTACACCTTC
. | . | TRBJ1-1 | TRBV12-3/TRBV12-4 | CASREGGGTEAFF | TGTGCCAGCAGGGAAGGCGGAGGTACTGAAGCTTTCTTT